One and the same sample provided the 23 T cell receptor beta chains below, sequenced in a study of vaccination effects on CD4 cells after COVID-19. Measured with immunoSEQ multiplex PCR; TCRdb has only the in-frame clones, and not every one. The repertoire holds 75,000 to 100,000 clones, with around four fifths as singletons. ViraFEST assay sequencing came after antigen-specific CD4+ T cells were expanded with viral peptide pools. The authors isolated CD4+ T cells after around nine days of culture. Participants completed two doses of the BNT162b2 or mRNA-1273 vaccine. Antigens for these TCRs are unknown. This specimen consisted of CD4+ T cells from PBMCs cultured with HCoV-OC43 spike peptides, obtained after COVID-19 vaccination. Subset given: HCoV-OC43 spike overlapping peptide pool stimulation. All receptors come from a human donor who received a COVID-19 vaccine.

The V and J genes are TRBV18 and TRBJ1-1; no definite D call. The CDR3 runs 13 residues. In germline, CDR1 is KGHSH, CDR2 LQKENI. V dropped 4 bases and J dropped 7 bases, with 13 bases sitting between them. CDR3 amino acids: CASSLFVGDEAFF. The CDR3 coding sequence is TGTGCCAGCTCACTTTTCGTGGGAGATGAAGCTTTCTTT. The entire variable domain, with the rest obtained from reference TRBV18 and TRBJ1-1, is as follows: NAGVMQNPRHLVRRRGQEARLRCSPMKGHSHVYWYRQLPEEGLKFMVYLQKENIIDESGMPKERFSAEFPKEGPSILRIQQVVRGDSAAYFCASSLFVGDEAFFGQGTRLTVV.

CDR3: CASSEDGLTNEKLFF. CDR3 coding DNA: TGTGCCAGCAGTGAAGACGGATTAACTAATGAAAAACTGTTTTTT. This rearrangement joins TRBV2 to TRBJ1-4; D gene ambiguous. This CDR3 region has 15 residues. V dropped 1 base and J dropped 1 base, with 7 bases sitting between them. Germline loops: CDR1 SNHLY, CDR2 FYNNEI.

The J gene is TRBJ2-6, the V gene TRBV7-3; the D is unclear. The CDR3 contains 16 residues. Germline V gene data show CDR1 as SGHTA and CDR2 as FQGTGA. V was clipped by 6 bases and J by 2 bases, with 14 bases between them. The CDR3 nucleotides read TGTGCCAGCAGTCCCCTCGCGACAACTGGGGCCAACGTCCTGACTTTC. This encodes CASSPLATTGANVLTF.

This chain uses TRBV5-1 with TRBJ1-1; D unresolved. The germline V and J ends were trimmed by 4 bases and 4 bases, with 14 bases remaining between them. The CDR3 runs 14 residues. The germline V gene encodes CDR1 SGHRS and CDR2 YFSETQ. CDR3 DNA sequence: TGCGCCAGCAGCCGCTTGGGAGTGGGCACTGAAGCTTTCTTT. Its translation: CASSRLGVGTEAFF.

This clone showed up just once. In DNA, the CDR3 is TGTGCCGCAGGGCCGGACGGCGACAATGAGCAGTTCTTC. Amino acids: CAAGPDGDNEQFF. The chain is built from TRBV10-3 and TRBJ2-1; D might be TRBD1 (5 bases). Between the trimmed V and J ends, which lost 11 bases and 5 bases, there was a span of 16 bases. The germline V gene encodes CDR1 ENHRY and CDR2 SYGVKD. This CDR3 spans 13 amino acids.

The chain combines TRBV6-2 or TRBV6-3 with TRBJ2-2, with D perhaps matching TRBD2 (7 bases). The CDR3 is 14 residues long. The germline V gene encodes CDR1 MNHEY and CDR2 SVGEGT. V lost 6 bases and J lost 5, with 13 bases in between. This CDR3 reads CASSWGGGTGELFF. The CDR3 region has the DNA TGTGCCAGCAGCTGGGGAGGGGGAACCGGGGAGCTGTTTTTT.

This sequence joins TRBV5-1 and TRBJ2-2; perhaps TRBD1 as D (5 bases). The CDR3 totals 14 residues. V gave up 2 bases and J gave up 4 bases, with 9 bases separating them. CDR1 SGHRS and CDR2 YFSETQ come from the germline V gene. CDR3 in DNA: TGCGCCAGCAGCTTCACAGGACGCACCGGGGAGCTGTTTTTT. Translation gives CASSFTGRTGELFF.

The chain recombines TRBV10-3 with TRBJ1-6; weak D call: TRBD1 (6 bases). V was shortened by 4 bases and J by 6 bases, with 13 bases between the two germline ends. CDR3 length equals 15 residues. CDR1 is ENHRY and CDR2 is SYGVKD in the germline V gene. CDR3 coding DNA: TGTGCCATCAGTGCCCAGGGGACGCCTAATTCACCCCTCCACTTT. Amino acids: CAISAQGTPNSPLHF.

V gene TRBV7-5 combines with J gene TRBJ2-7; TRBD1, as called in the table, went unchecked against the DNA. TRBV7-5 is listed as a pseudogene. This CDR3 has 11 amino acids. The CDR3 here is CARSPRGEQYV. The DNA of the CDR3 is TGTGCCAGAAGTCCCAGGGGGGAGCAGTACGTC.

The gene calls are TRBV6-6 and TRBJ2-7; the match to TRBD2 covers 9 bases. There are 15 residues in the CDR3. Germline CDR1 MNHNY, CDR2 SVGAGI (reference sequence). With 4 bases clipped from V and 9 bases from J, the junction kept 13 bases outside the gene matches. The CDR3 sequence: CASSSGGAGGYWQYV. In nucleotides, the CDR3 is TGTGCCAGCAGTTCTGGTGGAGCGGGGGGCTATTGGCAGTACGTC.

The chain's CDR3 is CASSSVGNYGYTF. In nucleotides, the CDR3 is TGCGCCAGCAGCTCGGTGGGGAACTATGGCTACACCTTC. The V and J genes are TRBV5-1 and TRBJ1-2; D call uncertain. V was pared by 3 bases and J by 2 bases, with 8 bases between. This CDR3 contains 13 residues. The germline CDR1 and CDR2 sequences are SGHRS and YFSETQ.

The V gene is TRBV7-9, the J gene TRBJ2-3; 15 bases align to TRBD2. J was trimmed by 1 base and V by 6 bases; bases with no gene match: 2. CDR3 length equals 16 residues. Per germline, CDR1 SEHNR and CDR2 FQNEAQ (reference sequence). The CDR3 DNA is TGTGCCAGCAGTAGGACTAGCGGGGGGGGCACAGATACGCAGTATTTT. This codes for CASSRTSGGGTDTQYF.

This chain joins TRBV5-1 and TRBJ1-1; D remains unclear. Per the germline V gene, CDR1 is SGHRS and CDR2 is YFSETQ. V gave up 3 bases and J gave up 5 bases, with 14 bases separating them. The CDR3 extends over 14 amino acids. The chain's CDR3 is CASSSDRPRTEAFF. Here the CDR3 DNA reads TGCGCCAGCAGCTCGGACCGACCGCGGACTGAAGCTTTCTTT.

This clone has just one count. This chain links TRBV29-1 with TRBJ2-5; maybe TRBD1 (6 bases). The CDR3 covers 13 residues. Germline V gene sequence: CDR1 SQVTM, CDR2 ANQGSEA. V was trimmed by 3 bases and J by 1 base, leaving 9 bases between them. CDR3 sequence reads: CSVDRGVQETQYF. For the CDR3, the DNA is TGCAGCGTTGACAGGGGCGTCCAAGAGACCCAGTACTTC. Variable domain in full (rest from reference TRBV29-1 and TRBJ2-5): SAVISQKPSRDICQRGTSLTIQCQVDSQVTMMFWYRQQPGQSLTLIATANQGSEATYESGFVIDKFPISRPNLTFSTLTVSNMSPEDSSIYLCSVDRGVQETQYFGPGTRLLVL.

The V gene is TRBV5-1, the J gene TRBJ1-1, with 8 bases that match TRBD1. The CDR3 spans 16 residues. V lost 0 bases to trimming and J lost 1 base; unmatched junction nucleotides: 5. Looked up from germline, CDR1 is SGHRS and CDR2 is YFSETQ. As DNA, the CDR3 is TGCGCCAGCAGCTTGGAACAGGGGGTACCGAACACTGAAGCTTTCTTT. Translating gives CASSLEQGVPNTEAFF.

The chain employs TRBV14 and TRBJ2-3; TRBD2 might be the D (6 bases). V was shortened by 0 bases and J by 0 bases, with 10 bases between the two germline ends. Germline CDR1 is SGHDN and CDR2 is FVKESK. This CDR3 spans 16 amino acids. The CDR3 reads CASSQDWAGSTDTQYF. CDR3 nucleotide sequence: TGTGCCAGCAGCCAAGATTGGGCGGGGAGCACAGATACGCAGTATTTT.

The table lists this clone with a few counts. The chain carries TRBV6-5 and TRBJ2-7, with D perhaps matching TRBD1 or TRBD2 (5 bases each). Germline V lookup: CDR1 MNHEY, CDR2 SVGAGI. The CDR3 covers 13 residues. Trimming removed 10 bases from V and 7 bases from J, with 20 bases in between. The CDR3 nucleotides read TGTGCCACCACGGTGGGGCTCAGCGGAGAGCAGTACGTC. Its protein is CATTVGLSGEQYV.

CDR3 amino acids: CASRGNDRDTEAFF. DNA of the CDR3: TGCGCCAGCAGAGGGAATGACAGGGACACTGAAGCTTTCTTT. The V and J genes are TRBV5-1 and TRBJ1-1, with TRBD1 identical over 7 bases. V shed 5 bases and J 3 bases; nucleotides not matched to a gene: 7. CDR3 length: 14 amino acids. Germline CDR1 is SGHRS and CDR2 is YFSETQ. Full variable domain (outside the CDR3, taken from reference TRBV5-1 and TRBJ1-1): KAGVTQTPRYLIKTRGQQVTLSCSPISGHRSVSWYQQTPGQGLQFLFEYFSETQRNKGNFPGRFSGRQFSNSRSEMNVSTLELGDSALYLCASRGNDRDTEAFFGQGTRLTVV.

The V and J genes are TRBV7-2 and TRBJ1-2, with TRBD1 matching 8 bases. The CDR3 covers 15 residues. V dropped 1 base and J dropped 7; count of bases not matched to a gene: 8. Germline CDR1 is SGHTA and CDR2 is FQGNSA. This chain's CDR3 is CASSLDSGQGLGYTF. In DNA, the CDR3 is TGTGCCAGCAGCTTAGACTCTGGACAGGGCCTTGGCTACACCTTC.

This chain's CDR3 is CAHRGGYSYNEQFF. In DNA form, the CDR3 reads TGTGCCCACCGGGGGGGCTACTCCTACAATGAGCAGTTCTTC. The chain links TRBV28 to TRBJ2-1; TRBD2 agrees at 8 bases. Germline V CDR1 and CDR2: MDHEN, SYDVKM. The CDR3 sequence is 14 residues long. V lost 11 bases to trimming and J lost 0 bases; unmatched junction nucleotides: 6. The entire variable domain, with the rest obtained from reference TRBV28 and TRBJ2-1, is as follows: DVKVTQSSRYLVKRTGEKVFLECVQDMDHENMFWYRQDPGLGLRLIYFSYDVKMKEKGDIPEGYSVSREKKERFSLILESASTNQTSMYLCAHRGGYSYNEQFFGPGTRLTVL.

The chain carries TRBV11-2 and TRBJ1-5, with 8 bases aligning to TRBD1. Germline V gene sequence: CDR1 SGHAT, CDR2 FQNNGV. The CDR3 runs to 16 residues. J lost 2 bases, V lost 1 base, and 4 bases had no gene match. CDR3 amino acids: CASSLVSGQGNQPQHF. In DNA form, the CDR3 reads TGTGCCAGCAGCTTAGTTTCGGGACAGGGCAATCAGCCCCAGCATTTT.

CDR3 nucleotide sequence: TGTGCCAGCAGTGAAACGGGTAAGGGAGTTCGGATCGTC. Translated: CASSETGKGVRIV. This rearrangement joins TRBV6-1 to TRBJ2-7; maybe TRBD2 (5 bases). The CDR3 is made up of 13 amino acids. CDR1 is MNHNS and CDR2 is SASEGT in the germline V gene.

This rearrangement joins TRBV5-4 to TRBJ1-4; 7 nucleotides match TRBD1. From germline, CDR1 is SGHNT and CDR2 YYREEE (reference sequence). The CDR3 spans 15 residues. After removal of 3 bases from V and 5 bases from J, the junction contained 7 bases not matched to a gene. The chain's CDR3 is CASSSVQGQNEKLFF. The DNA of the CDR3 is TGTGCCAGCAGCTCTGTACAGGGGCAAAATGAAAAACTGTTTTTT.